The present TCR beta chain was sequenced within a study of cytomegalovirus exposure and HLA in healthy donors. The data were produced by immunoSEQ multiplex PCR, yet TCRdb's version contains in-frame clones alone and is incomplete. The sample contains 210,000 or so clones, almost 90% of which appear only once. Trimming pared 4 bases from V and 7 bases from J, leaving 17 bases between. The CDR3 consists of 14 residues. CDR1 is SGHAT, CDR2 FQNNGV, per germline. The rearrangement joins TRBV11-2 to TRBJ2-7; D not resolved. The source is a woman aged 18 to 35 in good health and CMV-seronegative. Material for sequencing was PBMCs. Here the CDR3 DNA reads TGTGCCAGCAGCTCCCTCACCAAGGCCGGGGAGCAGTACTTC. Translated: CASSSLTKAGEQYF. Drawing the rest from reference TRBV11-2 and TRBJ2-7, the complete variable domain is EAGVAQSPRYKIIEKRQSVAFWCNPISGHATLYWYQQILGQGPKLLIQFQNNGVVDDSQLPKDRFSAERLKGVDSTLKIQPAKLEDSAVYLCASSSLTKAGEQYFGPGTRLTVT.